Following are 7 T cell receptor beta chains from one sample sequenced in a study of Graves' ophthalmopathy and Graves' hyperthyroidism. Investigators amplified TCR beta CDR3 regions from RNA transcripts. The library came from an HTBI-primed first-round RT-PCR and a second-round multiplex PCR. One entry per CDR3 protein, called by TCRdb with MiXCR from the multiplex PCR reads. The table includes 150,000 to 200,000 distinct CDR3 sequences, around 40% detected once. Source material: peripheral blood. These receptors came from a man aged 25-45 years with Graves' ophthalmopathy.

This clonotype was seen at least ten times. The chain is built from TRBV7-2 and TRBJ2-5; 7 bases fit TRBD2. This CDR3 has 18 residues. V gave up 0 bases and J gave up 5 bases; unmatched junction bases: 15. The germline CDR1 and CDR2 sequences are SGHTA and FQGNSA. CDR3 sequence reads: CASSLANPGGIVGETQYF. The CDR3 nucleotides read TGTGCCAGCAGCTTAGCAAACCCGGGAGGTATCGTGGGGGAGACCCAGTACTTC.

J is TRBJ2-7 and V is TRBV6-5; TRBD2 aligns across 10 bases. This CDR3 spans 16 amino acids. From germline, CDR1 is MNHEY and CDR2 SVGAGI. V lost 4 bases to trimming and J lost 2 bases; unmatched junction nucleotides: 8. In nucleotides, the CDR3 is TGTGCCAGCAGTTCCTGGACTAGCGGCCTTCCCTACGAGCAGTACTTC. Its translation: CASSSWTSGLPYEQYF.

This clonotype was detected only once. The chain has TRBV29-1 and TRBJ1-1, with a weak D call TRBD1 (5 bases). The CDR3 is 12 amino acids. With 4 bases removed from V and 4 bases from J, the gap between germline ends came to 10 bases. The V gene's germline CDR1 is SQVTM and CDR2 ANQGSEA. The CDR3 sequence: CSVAPGFTEAFF. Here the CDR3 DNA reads TGCAGCGTTGCTCCAGGGTTCACTGAAGCTTTCTTT.

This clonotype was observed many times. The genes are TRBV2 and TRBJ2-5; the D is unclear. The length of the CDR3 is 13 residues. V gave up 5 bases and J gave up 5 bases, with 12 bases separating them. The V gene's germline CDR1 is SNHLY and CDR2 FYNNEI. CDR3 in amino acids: CASSRDGGETQYF. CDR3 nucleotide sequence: TGTGCCAGCAGTCGTGATGGTGGGGAGACCCAGTACTTC.

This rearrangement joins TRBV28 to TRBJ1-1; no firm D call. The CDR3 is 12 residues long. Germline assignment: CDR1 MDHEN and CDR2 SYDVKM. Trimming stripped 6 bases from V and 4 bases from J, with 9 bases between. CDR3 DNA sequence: TGTGCCAGCAGGGTAGGGAGCACTGAAGCTTTCTTT. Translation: CASRVGSTEAFF.

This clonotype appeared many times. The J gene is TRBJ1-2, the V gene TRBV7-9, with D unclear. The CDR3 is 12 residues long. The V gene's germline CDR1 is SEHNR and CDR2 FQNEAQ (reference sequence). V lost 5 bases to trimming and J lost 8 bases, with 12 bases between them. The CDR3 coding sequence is TGTGCCAGCAGCCACTCGGAGAAAGGCTACACCTTC. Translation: CASSHSEKGYTF. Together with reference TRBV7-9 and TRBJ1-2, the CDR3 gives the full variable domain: DTGVSQNPRHKITKRGQNVTFRCDPISEHNRLYWYRQTLGQGPEFLTYFQNEAQLEKSRLLSDRFSAERPKGSFSTLEIQRTEQGDSAMYLCASSHSEKGYTFGSGTRLTVV.

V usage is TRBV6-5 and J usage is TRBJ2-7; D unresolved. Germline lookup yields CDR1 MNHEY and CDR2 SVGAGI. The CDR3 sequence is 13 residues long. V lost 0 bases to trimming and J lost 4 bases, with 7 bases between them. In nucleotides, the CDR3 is TGTGCCAGCAGTTACTCGATAGGGTACGAGCAGTACTTC. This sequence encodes CASSYSIGYEQYF.